The 6 T cell receptor beta chains in this list originate from one sample, sequenced in a study of T cell responses to AZD1222 COVID-19 vaccine. Clones were read by immunoSEQ multiplex PCR, and TCRdb kept only the in-frame ones, dropping some. The sample consists of roughly 92,000 clones, 85% to 90% of them appearing once. Sequencing was performed on peripheral blood, taken 28 days after the second AZD1222 dose. The origin of the receptors is an adult who received the AZD1222 COVID-19 vaccine.

The chain joins TRBV3-1 (or the pseudogene TRBV3-2) to TRBJ2-1, with 9 bases fitting TRBD2. Germline-derived CDR1 and CDR2 are LGHDT and YNNKEL (reference sequence). The V gene end was trimmed by 4 bases and the J gene end by 1 base; junction bases not matched to a gene: 2. The CDR3 totals 15 residues. The CDR3 spells CASSRSGGSYNEQFF. CDR3 coding DNA: TGTGCCAGCAGCCGAAGCGGGGGGTCCTACAATGAGCAGTTCTTC.

This clone was seen just once. The DNA of the CDR3 is TGTGCCATCAGTCCGGGACAGGGATATCGGATTTCGTCTGGGGCCAACGTCCTGACTTTC. Translated: CAISPGQGYRISSGANVLTF. The rearrangement links TRBV10-3 to TRBJ2-6; 9 positions agree with TRBD1. Germline V gives CDR1 ENHRY, CDR2 SYGVKD. V was clipped by 5 bases and J by 1 base; unmatched bases: 15. There are 20 residues in the CDR3.

The chain combines TRBV18 with TRBJ2-1; TRBD1 might be the D (5 bases). V lost 5 bases and J 9 bases, leaving 14 bases between the germline ends. This CDR3 spans 13 amino acids. The V gene's germline CDR1 is KGHSH and CDR2 LQKENI. CDR3 coding DNA: TGTGCCAGCTCATCCGACAGTGACTTTGAGCAGTTCTTC. As protein: CASSSDSDFEQFF.

The genes are TRBV2 and TRBJ2-7; 8 positions match TRBD1. CDR1 SNHLY and CDR2 FYNNEI come from the germline V gene. V dropped 6 bases and J dropped 0; count of bases not matched to a gene: 4. The CDR3 is made up of 14 amino acids. This chain's CDR3 is CASRRTGSSYEQYF. The CDR3 DNA follows: TGTGCCAGCAGGAGGACAGGGAGCTCCTACGAGCAGTACTTC.

The J gene is TRBJ1-2, the V gene TRBV9; 11 bases agree with TRBD1. The CDR3 is 15 amino acids. CDR1 is SGDLS, CDR2 YYNGEE, per germline. V lost 2 bases and J lost 5; bases outside the gene matches: 5. CDR3 residues: CASSVGGTGGYGYTF. DNA of the CDR3: TGTGCCAGCAGCGTGGGCGGGACAGGGGGATATGGCTACACCTTC.

This chain uses TRBV4-1 with TRBJ2-5; D unclear. The germline gives CDR1 MGHRA, CDR2 YSYEKL. This CDR3 is 13 amino acids long. V was clipped by 1 base and J by 5 bases, with 8 bases between them. CDR3 DNA sequence: TGCGCCAGCAGCCAAGTTCTCCGGGAGACCCAGTACTTC. This codes for CASSQVLRETQYF.